What follows are 4 T cell receptor beta chains derived from one specimen sequenced in a study of blood T cell repertoires in COVID-19. Assay: immunoSEQ multiplex PCR; the TCRdb copy retains only in-frame clones and omits some. The sample shows some 190,000 clones, around 85% of them seen only once. The sample comprised peripheral blood. All receptors come from a person aged 65-85 years with COVID-19, enrolled during active disease.

The gene calls are TRBV2 and TRBJ1-5; TRBD1 matches 7 bases. The CDR3 extends over 13 amino acids. Germline trimming cut 10 bases from V and 4 bases from J; bases unmatched to any gene: 7. The germline CDR1 and CDR2 sequences are SNHLY and FYNNEI. The CDR3 is CATDREPNQPQHF. The CDR3, as DNA: TGTGCCACCGACAGGGAGCCAAATCAGCCCCAGCATTTT.

This clone was detected a few times. This chain uses TRBV2 with TRBJ2-2, with D maybe TRBD1 (5 bases). This CDR3 has 13 residues. Germline V gene lookup returns CDR1 SNHLY and CDR2 FYNNEI. V was shortened by 2 bases and J by 9 bases, with 10 bases between the two germline ends. The CDR3 DNA follows: TGTGCCAGCAGTGAATGGTGGGGCAGGGAGCTGTTTTTT. Translating gives CASSEWWGRELFF.

This chain links TRBV9 with TRBJ2-1; TRBD2 agrees at 11 bases. After removal of 3 bases from V and 6 bases from J, the junction contained 8 bases not matched to a gene. CDR1 is SGDLS, CDR2 YYNGEE, per germline. CDR3 length: 16 amino acids. Written as DNA, the CDR3 is TGTGCCAGCAGCGCGGAGACTAGCGGGATTGGCAATGAGCAGTTCTTC. It translates to CASSAETSGIGNEQFF. The full variable domain, its missing parts supplied by reference TRBV9 and TRBJ2-1, is DSGVTQTPKHLITATGQRVTLRCSPRSGDLSVYWYQQSLDQGLQFLIQYYNGEERAKGNILERFSAQQFPDLHSELNLSSLELGDSALYFCASSAETSGIGNEQFFGPGTRLTVL.

V gene TRBV4-1 combines with J gene TRBJ2-1; D might be TRBD1 (6 bases). This CDR3 contains 16 residues. CDR1 MGHRA and CDR2 YSYEKL come from the germline V gene. V was shortened by 3 bases and J by 2 bases, with 14 bases between the two germline ends. The CDR3 nucleotides are TGCGCCAGCAGCCAGACGATAGGGGGAACCTACAATGAGCAGTTCTTC. Protein product: CASSQTIGGTYNEQFF.